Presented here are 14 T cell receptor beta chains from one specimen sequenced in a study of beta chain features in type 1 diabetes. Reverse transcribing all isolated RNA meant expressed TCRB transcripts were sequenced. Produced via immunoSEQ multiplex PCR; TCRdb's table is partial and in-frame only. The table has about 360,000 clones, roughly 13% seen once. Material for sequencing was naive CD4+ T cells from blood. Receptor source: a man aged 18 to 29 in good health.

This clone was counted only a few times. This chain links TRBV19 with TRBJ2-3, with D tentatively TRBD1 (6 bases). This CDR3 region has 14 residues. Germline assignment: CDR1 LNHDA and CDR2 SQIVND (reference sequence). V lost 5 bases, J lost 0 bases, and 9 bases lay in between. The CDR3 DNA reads TGTGCCAGTAGTTACAGGGACAGCACAGATACGCAGTATTTT. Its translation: CASSYRDSTDTQYF. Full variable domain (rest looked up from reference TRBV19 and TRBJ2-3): DGGITQSPKYLFRKEGQNVTLSCEQNLNHDAMYWYRQDPGQGLRLIYYSQIVNDFQKGDIAEGYSVSREKKESFPLTVTSAQKNPTAFYLCASSYRDSTDTQYFGPGTRLTVL.

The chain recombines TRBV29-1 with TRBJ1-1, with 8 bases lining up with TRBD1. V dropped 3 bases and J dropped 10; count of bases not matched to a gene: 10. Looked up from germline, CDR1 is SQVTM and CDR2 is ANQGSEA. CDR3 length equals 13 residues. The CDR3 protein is CSVEDDRGPGAFF. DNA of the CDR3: TGCAGCGTTGAGGACGACAGGGGCCCGGGAGCTTTCTTT.

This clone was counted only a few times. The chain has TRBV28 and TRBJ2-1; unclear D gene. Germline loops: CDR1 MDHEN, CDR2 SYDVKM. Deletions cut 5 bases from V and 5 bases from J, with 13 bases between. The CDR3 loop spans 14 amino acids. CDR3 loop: CASSDPTGNNEQFF. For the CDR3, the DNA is TGTGCCAGCAGTGACCCGACTGGTAACAATGAGCAGTTCTTC.

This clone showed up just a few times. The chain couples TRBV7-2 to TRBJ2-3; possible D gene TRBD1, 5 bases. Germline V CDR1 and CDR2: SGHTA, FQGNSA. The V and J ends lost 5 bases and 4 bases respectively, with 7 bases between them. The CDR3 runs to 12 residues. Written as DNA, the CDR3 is TGTGCCAGCAGCATACAGGCAGATACGCAGTATTTT. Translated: CASSIQADTQYF.

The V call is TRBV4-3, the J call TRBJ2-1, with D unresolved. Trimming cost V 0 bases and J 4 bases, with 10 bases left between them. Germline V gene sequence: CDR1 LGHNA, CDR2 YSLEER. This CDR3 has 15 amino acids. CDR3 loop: CASSQEPRVYNEQFF. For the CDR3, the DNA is TGCGCCAGCAGCCAAGAACCCCGGGTTTACAATGAGCAGTTCTTC.

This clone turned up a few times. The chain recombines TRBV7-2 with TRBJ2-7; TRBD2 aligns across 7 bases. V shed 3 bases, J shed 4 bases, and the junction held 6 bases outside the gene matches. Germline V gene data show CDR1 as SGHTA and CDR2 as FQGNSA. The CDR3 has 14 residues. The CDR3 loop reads CASSFQGGSYEQYF. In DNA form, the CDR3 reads TGTGCCAGCAGCTTTCAGGGAGGGAGTTACGAGCAGTACTTC.

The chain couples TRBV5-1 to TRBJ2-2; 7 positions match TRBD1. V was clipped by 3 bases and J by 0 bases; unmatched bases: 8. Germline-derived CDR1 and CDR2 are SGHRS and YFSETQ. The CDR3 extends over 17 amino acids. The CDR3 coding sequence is TGCGCCAGCAGCTCCCCCAGGGGGTCCACGAACACCGGGGAGCTGTTTTTT. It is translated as CASSSPRGSTNTGELFF.

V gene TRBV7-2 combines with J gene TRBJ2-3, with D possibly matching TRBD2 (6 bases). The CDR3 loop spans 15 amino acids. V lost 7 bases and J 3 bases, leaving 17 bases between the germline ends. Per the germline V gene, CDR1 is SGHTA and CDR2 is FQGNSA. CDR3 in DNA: TGTGCCAGCATCCTGGGACTGACGGGTACAGATACGCAGTATTTT. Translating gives CASILGLTGTDTQYF. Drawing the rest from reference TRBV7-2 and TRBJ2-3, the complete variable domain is GAGVSQSPSNKVTEKGKDVELRCDPISGHTALYWYRQSLGQGLEFLIYFQGNSAPDKSGLPSDRFSAERTGGSVSTLTIQRTQQEDSAVYLCASILGLTGTDTQYFGPGTRLTVL.

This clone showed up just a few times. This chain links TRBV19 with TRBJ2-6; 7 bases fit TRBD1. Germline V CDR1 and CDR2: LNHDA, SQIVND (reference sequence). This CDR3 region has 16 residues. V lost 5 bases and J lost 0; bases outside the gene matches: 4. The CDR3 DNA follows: TGTGCCAGTAGTCCACACAGGGGCTCTGGGGCCAACGTCCTGACTTTC. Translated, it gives CASSPHRGSGANVLTF.

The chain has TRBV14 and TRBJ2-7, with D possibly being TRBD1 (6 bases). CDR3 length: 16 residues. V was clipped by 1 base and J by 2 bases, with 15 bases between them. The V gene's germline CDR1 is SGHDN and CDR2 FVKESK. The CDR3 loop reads CASSQGKLDRPYEQYF. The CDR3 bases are TGTGCCAGCAGCCAAGGTAAACTCGACAGGCCCTACGAGCAGTACTTC.

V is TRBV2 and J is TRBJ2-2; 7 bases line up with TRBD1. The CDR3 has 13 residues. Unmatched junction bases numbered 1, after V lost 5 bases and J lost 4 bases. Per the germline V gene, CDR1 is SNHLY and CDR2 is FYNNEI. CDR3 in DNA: TGTGCCAGCAGTAACAGGGGCACCGGGGAGCTGTTTTTT. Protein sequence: CASSNRGTGELFF.

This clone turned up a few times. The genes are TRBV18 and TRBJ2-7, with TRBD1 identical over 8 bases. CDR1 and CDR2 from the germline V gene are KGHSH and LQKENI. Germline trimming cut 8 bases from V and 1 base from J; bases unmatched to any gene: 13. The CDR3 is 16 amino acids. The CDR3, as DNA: TGTGCCAGCCGGGGTCGGCAGGGGGCCCTTTCCTACGAGCAGTACTTC. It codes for CASRGRQGALSYEQYF. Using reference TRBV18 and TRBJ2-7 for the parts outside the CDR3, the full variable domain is NAGVMQNPRHLVRRRGQEARLRCSPMKGHSHVYWYRQLPEEGLKFMVYLQKENIIDESGMPKERFSAEFPKEGPSILRIQQVVRGDSAAYFCASRGRQGALSYEQYFGPGTRLTVT.

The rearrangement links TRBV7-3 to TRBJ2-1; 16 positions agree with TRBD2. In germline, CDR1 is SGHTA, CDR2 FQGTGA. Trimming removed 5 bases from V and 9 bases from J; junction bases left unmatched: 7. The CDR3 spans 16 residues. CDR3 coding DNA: TGTGCCAGCAGCCCAGGGACTAGCGGGGGGGCCGGTGAGCAGTTCTTC. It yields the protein CASSPGTSGGAGEQFF.

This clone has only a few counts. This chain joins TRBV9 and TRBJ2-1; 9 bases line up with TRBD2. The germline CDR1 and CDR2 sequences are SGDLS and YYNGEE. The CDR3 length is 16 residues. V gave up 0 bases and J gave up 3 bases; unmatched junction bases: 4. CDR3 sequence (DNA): TGTGCCAGCAGCGTAGAGGCGGGGGGGTACTACAATGAGCAGTTCTTC. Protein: CASSVEAGGYYNEQFF.